This entry lists 13 T cell receptor beta chains sequenced from one sample in a study of blood T cell repertoires in COVID-19 (dated by TCRdb to the early 2020s). Library preparation used the immunoSEQ multiplex PCR assay. The immuneACCESS repertoire file appears here via TCRdb, limited to in-frame rearrangements. These files lack a portion of the clones; in checked studies, under half of the deficit traces to unresolved V genes, and the cause of the others is not known. This sample gives tens of thousands of clones in total; more than 65% of them show up just once. Clones ranked in the top ten supply roughly 20% of the sample. Sequencing was carried out using peripheral blood. The source is a woman at least 80 years old with active or convalescent COVID-19.

This chain connects TRBV11-2 to TRBJ1-2; D call uncertain. V lost 4 bases to trimming and J lost 8 bases, with 23 bases between them. This CDR3 is built from 16 residues. The germline CDR1 and CDR2 sequences are SGHAT and FQNNGV. This chain's CDR3 is CASSSQSWAPRKGYTF. The CDR3, as DNA: TGTGCCAGCAGCTCACAAAGCTGGGCCCCTCGCAAAGGCTACACCTTC.

The chain has TRBV7-9 and TRBJ2-6; 7 nucleotides agree with TRBD1. CDR1 and CDR2 (germline): SEHNR, FQNEAQ (reference sequence). V dropped 6 bases and J dropped 0; count of bases not matched to a gene: 2. The CDR3 is 15 amino acids. The CDR3 sequence is CASSRQGSGANVLTF. The CDR3 DNA reads TGTGCCAGCAGTCGACAGGGCTCTGGGGCCAACGTCCTGACTTTC. The variable domain in full, completed from reference TRBV7-9 and TRBJ2-6, reads DTGVSQNPRHKITKRGQNVTFRCDPISEHNRLYWYRQTLGQGPEFLTYFQNEAQLEKSRLLSDRFSAERPKGSFSTLEIQRTEQGDSAMYLCASSRQGSGANVLTFGAGSRLTVL.

The chain is built from TRBV28 and TRBJ2-7; D may be TRBD2 (5 bases). The CDR3 spans 15 residues. The ends were cut back, 3 bases at V and 5 bases at J, with 17 bases in the middle. Germline V gene lookup returns CDR1 MDHEN and CDR2 SYDVKM. CDR3 region: CASSFRLRGVHEQYF. The CDR3, as DNA: TGTGCCAGCAGTTTCCGACTCCGGGGTGTCCACGAGCAGTACTTC.

This clone has just a few counts. J is TRBJ2-1 and V is TRBV5-1; 11 bases fit TRBD2. The ends lost 6 bases at V and 7 bases at J; junction bases unmatched: 6. The CDR3 has 14 residues. CDR1 is SGHRS, CDR2 YFSETQ, per germline. The CDR3 region has the DNA TGCGCCAGCACCATAGCGGGGGGGCAAAATGAGCAGTTCTTC. It translates to CASTIAGGQNEQFF.

The chain joins TRBV5-1 to TRBJ2-7; TRBD1 agrees at 10 bases. J gave up 9 bases and V 4 bases, and 16 bases lay outside the gene matches. Germline V CDR1 and CDR2: SGHRS, YFSETQ. The CDR3 runs to 16 residues. The CDR3 is CASSRGGTGAILGQYF. CDR3 DNA: TGCGCCAGCAGCCGTGGGGGGACAGGGGCCATACTCGGGCAGTACTTC.

The CDR3 region is CASSIGNTEAFF. In DNA, the CDR3 is TGCGCCAGCAGCATCGGGAACACTGAAGCTTTCTTT. The rearrangement links TRBV4-1 to TRBJ1-1; the D is unclear. Looked up from germline, CDR1 is MGHRA and CDR2 is YSYEKL. V shed 5 bases and J shed 1 base, with 5 bases lying between them. CDR3 length: 12 amino acids.

The chain couples TRBV9 to TRBJ1-6, with D perhaps matching TRBD1 (5 bases). The CDR3 is made up of 15 amino acids. Germline values: CDR1 SGDLS, CDR2 YYNGEE. The V end lost 3 bases, the J end lost 7 bases, and 14 bases lay between the germline ends. CDR3 coding DNA: TGTGCCAGCAGCGCAGCCGGGAGGGGAAATTCACCCCTCCACTTT. Translation: CASSAAGRGNSPLHF. Looking up the rest from reference TRBV9 and TRBJ1-6 gives the full variable domain: DSGVTQTPKHLITATGQRVTLRCSPRSGDLSVYWYQQSLDQGLQFLIQYYNGEERAKGNILERFSAQQFPDLHSELNLSSLELGDSALYFCASSAAGRGNSPLHFGNGTRLTVT.

This clone was observed a handful of times. The V call is TRBV28, the J call TRBJ2-7; perhaps TRBD1 as D (6 bases). Trimming stripped 5 bases from V and 3 bases from J, with 23 bases between. In germline, CDR1 is MDHEN, CDR2 SYDVKM. The length of the CDR3 is 17 residues. CDR3 amino acids: CASSQYQGRRRHYEQYF. The CDR3 DNA follows: TGTGCCAGCAGTCAATACCAGGGGCGCAGACGACACTACGAGCAGTACTTC.

The chain uses TRBV4-1 and TRBJ2-7, with 7 bases that match TRBD1. The germline CDR1 and CDR2 sequences are MGHRA and YSYEKL. With 0 bases clipped from V and 3 bases from J, the junction kept 5 bases outside the gene matches. The CDR3 totals 15 residues. The CDR3: CASSQERQGDYEQYF. CDR3 nucleotides: TGCGCCAGCAGCCAAGAACGACAGGGCGACTACGAGCAGTACTTC.

The J gene is TRBJ1-4, the V gene TRBV14; D might be TRBD1 (6 bases). Germline assignment: CDR1 SGHDN and CDR2 FVKESK. This CDR3 is 14 amino acids long. V gave up 4 bases and J gave up 7 bases, with 13 bases separating them. CDR3 residues: CASSRLGAREKLFF. The CDR3 nucleotides are TGTGCCAGCAGCCGACTGGGGGCGCGTGAAAAACTGTTTTTT.

The chain employs TRBV19 and TRBJ1-1, with D uncertain. The CDR3 length is 14 residues. CDR1 and CDR2 (germline): LNHDA, SQIVND (reference sequence). V was trimmed by 4 bases and J by 0 bases, leaving 9 bases between them. The chain's CDR3 is CASSTTELNTEAFF. CDR3 sequence (DNA): TGTGCCAGTAGTACTACAGAGCTGAACACTGAAGCTTTCTTT.

The chain joins TRBV5-1 to TRBJ1-1; 9 nucleotides agree with TRBD1. Germline CDR1 is SGHRS and CDR2 is YFSETQ. The CDR3 totals 14 residues. V lost 4 bases, J lost 4 bases, and 5 bases stayed unmatched. The CDR3 here is CASSDRGDGTEAFF. CDR3 DNA: TGCGCCAGCAGCGACAGGGGGGACGGCACTGAAGCTTTCTTT.

This clone occurred a few times. The chain has TRBV28 and TRBJ2-1, with 7 bases lining up with TRBD2. The ends lost 7 bases at V and 8 bases at J; junction bases unmatched: 17. This CDR3 region has 16 residues. Germline assignment: CDR1 MDHEN and CDR2 SYDVKM. This chain's CDR3 is CASTRREFRRWDEQFF. CDR3 sequence (DNA): TGTGCCAGCACTCGGCGGGAGTTTCGTCGGTGGGATGAGCAGTTCTTC.